The 5 T cell receptor beta chains given below trace back to one sample, sequenced in a study of T cells after yellow fever vaccination. TCRdb processed the 5' RACE reads anew with MiXCR; each CDR3 protein has one entry. The data contain about 430,000 distinct CDR3 sequences, approximately 18% of them singletons. This specimen was PBMCs, taken before the yellow fever booster vaccination. The receptors stem from a young man who received the YFV17D yellow fever vaccine.

The chain is built from TRBV29-1 and TRBJ2-7, with D perhaps matching TRBD2 (5 bases). CDR1 SQVTM and CDR2 ANQGSEA come from the germline V gene. The CDR3 length is 11 residues. Trimming took 7 bases from V and 5 from J, leaving 12 bases between them. CDR3 bases: TGCAGCGCGAGGGCTTGGGACGAGCAGTACTTC. Amino acids: CSARAWDEQYF.

This clonotype was detected ten times or more. The chain has TRBV7-9 and TRBJ2-2, with D perhaps matching TRBD2 (6 bases). This CDR3 is 13 amino acids long. V lost 3 bases and J 6 bases, leaving 8 bases between the germline ends. Germline CDR1 is SEHNR and CDR2 is FQNEAQ (reference sequence). CDR3 sequence (DNA): TGTGCCAGCAGCTTCTGGGAGGCCGGGGAGCTGTTTTTT. Translation: CASSFWEAGELFF.

CDR3 protein: CASSLGGGQQQETQYF. The CDR3, as DNA: TGTGCCAGCAGCTTAGGAGGTGGTCAGCAGCAAGAGACCCAGTACTTC. The gene calls are TRBV7-9 and TRBJ2-5; D unresolved. CDR3 length equals 16 residues. Germline CDR1 is SEHNR and CDR2 is FQNEAQ (reference sequence). V lost 1 base and J lost 2, with 14 bases in between.

CDR3 in DNA: TGTGCCAGCTCACCCCGCTACAGGGCCCCTGGCTACACCTTC. Encoded protein: CASSPRYRAPGYTF. This sequence joins TRBV18 and TRBJ1-2, with D possibly TRBD1 on 6 matching bases. The V gene lost 3 bases and the J gene lost 7 bases, with 15 bases spanning the gap. Per the germline V gene, CDR1 is KGHSH and CDR2 is LQKENI. The CDR3 contains 14 residues.

The chain links TRBV5-1 to TRBJ2-1; 9 bases map to TRBD1. This CDR3 is built from 13 residues. V shed 5 bases and J 7 bases; nucleotides not matched to a gene: 4. Germline lookup yields CDR1 SGHRS and CDR2 YFSETQ. The CDR3 sequence is CASRPGTGNEQFF. CDR3 bases: TGCGCCAGCAGACCCGGGACAGGGAATGAGCAGTTCTTC.